The 9 T cell receptor beta chains below were found in one sample sequenced in a study of OX40 agonist ivuxolimab in advanced cancers. Sequencing used immunoSEQ multiplex PCR; TCRdb keeps in-frame clones, though not all of them. The sample comprises just over 60,000 clones, about 92% of which are singletons, and less than 0.7% rests with the top ten. The sample here was CD4+ or CD8+ T cells sorted from blood, taken in a trial of the OX40 agonist ivuxolimab. Every receptor here comes from an adult with an advanced solid tumor such as melanoma, head and neck, liver or kidney cancer.

V and J are TRBV6-4 and TRBJ2-3, with a weak D call TRBD2 (6 bases). Deletions cut 2 bases from V and 4 bases from J, with 10 bases between. Germline CDR1 and CDR2: MRHNA and SNTAGT. CDR3 length: 14 amino acids. The CDR3 sequence: CASSDGTGADTQYF. DNA of the CDR3: TGTGCCAGCAGTGACGGGACGGGAGCAGATACGCAGTATTTT.

The chain carries TRBV6-1 and TRBJ1-5, with D uncertain. V lost 4 bases, J lost 0 bases, and 7 bases lay in between. CDR3 length: 14 amino acids. The germline CDR1 and CDR2 sequences are MNHNS and SASEGT. CDR3 in amino acids: CASSGPLSNQPQHF. CDR3 DNA: TGTGCCAGCAGTGGCCCCCTTAGCAATCAGCCCCAGCATTTT.

The gene calls are TRBV7-3 and TRBJ2-1, with 9 bases lining up with TRBD2. J lost 9 bases, V lost 1 base, and 10 bases had no gene match. Germline V CDR1 and CDR2: SGHTA, FQGTGA. The CDR3 contains 16 residues. The CDR3 loop reads CASSLIGGRTSVEQFF. The CDR3 DNA is TGTGCCAGCAGCTTAATCGGGGGACGGACTAGCGTTGAGCAGTTCTTC.

CDR3 coding DNA: TGTGCCAGCAGCAAAGATACAGGGGGGCAGCCCCAGCATTTT. Residues: CASSKDTGGQPQHF. The V gene is TRBV21-1, the J gene TRBJ1-5; the DNA was not compared with TRBD1, the D call given in the table. TRBV21-1 is assigned pseudogene status. The CDR3 totals 14 residues.

The chain couples TRBV19 to TRBJ1-2; 8 bases match TRBD1. CDR3 length: 13 residues. The germline V gene encodes CDR1 LNHDA and CDR2 SQIVND (reference sequence). The V and J ends lost 5 bases and 7 bases, in that order; junction bases with no gene match: 6. The CDR3: CASSYGQGIGYTF. The CDR3 nucleotides are TGTGCCAGTAGTTATGGACAGGGAATTGGCTACACCTTC.

This chain uses TRBV14 with TRBJ2-5; D is undetermined. The CDR3 totals 11 residues. With 0 bases removed from V and 5 bases from J, the gap between germline ends came to 1 base. The germline V gene has CDR1 SGHDN and CDR2 FVKESK. CDR3 sequence reads: CASSQDETQYF. The CDR3 DNA reads TGTGCCAGCAGCCAAGATGAGACCCAGTACTTC.

The chain links TRBV14 to TRBJ2-1, with D hard to call. The CDR3 spans 12 residues. V was clipped by 2 bases and J by 9 bases, with 8 bases between them. CDR1 is SGHDN and CDR2 is FVKESK in the germline V gene. CDR3 sequence reads: CASSQMGLEQFF. The CDR3 bases are TGTGCCAGCAGCCAAATGGGCCTTGAGCAGTTCTTC.

This chain uses TRBV18 with TRBJ2-2; TRBD2 is a possible D gene (5 bases). In germline, CDR1 is KGHSH, CDR2 LQKENI. V lost 3 bases, J lost 6 bases, and 17 bases lay in between. The CDR3 is 16 amino acids. The CDR3, as DNA: TGTGCCAGCTCACCTCCGACTGGAGGAGGTGCCGGGGAGCTGTTTTTT. Translation gives CASSPPTGGGAGELFF.

The V call is TRBV12-5, the J call TRBJ1-5; D gene unclear. The germline V gene encodes CDR1 LGHNT and CDR2 FRNRAP. The CDR3 extends over 14 amino acids. The V and J ends lost 0 bases and 5 bases respectively, with 8 bases between them. The CDR3 nucleotides read TGTGCTAGTGGTTTGGTAACACGGGATCAGCCCCAGCATTTT. Its translation: CASGLVTRDQPQHF.